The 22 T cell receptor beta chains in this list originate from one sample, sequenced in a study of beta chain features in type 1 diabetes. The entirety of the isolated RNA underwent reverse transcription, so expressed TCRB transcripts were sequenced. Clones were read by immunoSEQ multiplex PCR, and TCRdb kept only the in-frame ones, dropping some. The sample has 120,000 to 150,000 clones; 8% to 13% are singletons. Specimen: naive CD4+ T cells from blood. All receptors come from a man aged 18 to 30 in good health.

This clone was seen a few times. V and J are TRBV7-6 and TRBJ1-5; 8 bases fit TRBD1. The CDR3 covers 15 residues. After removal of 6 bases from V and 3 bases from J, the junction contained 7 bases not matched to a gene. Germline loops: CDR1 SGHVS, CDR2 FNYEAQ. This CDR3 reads CASSLGTGINQPQHF. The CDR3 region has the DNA TGTGCCAGCAGTCTAGGGACAGGCATCAATCAGCCCCAGCATTTT. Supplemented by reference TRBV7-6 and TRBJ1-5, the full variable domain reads GAGVSQSPRYKVTKRGQDVALRCDPISGHVSLYWYRQALGQGPEFLTYFNYEAQQDKSGLPNDRFSAERPEGSISTLTIQRTEQRDSAMYRCASSLGTGINQPQHFGDGTRLSIL.

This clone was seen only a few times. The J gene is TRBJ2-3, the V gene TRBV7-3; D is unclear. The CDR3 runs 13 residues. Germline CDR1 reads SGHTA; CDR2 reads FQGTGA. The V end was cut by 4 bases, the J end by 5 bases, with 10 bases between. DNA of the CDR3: TGTGCCAGCAGCTATCGTTTCGTAGATACGCAGTATTTT. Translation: CASSYRFVDTQYF.

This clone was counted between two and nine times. DNA of the CDR3: TGTGCCAGCAGCCCCCAAGTGGCAGGGTGGGAGACCCAGTACTTC. This gives the protein CASSPQVAGWETQYF. The gene calls are TRBV7-7 and TRBJ2-5; weak D call: TRBD1 (5 bases). Germline V gene sequence: CDR1 SSHAT, CDR2 FNYEAQ (reference sequence). The CDR3 consists of 15 residues. Between the trimmed V and J ends, which lost 5 bases and 5 bases, there was a span of 18 bases.

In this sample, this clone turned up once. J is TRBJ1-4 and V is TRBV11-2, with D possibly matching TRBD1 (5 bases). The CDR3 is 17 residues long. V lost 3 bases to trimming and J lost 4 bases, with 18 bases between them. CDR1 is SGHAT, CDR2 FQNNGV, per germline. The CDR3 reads CASSLGDRGIGNEKLFF. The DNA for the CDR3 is TGTGCCAGCAGCTTGGGGGATCGGGGGATCGGTAATGAAAAACTGTTTTTT.

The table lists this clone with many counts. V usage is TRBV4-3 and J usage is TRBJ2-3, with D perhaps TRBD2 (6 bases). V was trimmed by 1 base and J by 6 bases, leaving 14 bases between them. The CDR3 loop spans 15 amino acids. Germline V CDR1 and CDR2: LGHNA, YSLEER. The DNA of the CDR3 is TGCGCCAGCAGCCAAGGATCGGCGGCGGGGGATACGCAGTATTTT. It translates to CASSQGSAAGDTQYF.

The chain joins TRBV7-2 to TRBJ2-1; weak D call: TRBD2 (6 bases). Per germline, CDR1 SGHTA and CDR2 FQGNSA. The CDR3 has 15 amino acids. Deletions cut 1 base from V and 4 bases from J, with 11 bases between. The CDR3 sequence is CASSLEGGGYNEQFF. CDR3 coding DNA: TGTGCCAGCAGCTTAGAGGGCGGAGGGTACAATGAGCAGTTCTTC.

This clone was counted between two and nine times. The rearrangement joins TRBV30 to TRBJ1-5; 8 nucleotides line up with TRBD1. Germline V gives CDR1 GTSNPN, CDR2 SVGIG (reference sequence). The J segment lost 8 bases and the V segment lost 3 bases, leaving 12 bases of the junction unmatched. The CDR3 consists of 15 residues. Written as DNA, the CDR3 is TGTGCCTGGAGAGGAGGACAGGGATGGTCAGAGCCCCAGCATTTT. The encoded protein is CAWRGGQGWSEPQHF.

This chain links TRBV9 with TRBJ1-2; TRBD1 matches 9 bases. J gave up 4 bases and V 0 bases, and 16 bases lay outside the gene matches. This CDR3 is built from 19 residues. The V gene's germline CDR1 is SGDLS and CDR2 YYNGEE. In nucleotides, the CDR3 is TGTGCCAGCAGCGTAGGAGGGTCCTTAGGGACAGGGAGTGCCTATGGCTACACCTTC. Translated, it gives CASSVGGSLGTGSAYGYTF.

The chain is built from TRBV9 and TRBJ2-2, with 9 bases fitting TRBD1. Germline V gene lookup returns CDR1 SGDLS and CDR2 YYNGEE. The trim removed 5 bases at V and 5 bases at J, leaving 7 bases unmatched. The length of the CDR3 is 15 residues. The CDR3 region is CASRSTGTGTGELFF. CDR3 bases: TGTGCCAGCAGGTCCACAGGGACAGGGACCGGGGAGCTGTTTTTT.

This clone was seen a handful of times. CDR3 protein: CASSCQNGDRGSEQYF. In nucleotides, the CDR3 is TGTGCCAGCAGTTGCCAGAACGGGGACAGGGGAAGCGAGCAGTACTTC. The chain has TRBV7-3 and TRBJ2-7, with 10 bases identical to TRBD1. This CDR3 comprises 16 residues. Per germline, CDR1 SGHTA and CDR2 FQGTGA. With V trimmed by 6 bases and J by 6 bases, 14 bases remained unmatched.

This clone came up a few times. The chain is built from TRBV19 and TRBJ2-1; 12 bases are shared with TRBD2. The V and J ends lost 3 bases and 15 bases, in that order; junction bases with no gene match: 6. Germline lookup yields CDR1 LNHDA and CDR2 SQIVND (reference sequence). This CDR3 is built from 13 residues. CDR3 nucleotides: TGTGCCAGTAGTATGGCTAGCGGGGGGGCCGGGTTCTTC. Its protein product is CASSMASGGAGFF. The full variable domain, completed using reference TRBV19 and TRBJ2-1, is DGGITQSPKYLFRKEGQNVTLSCEQNLNHDAMYWYRQDPGQGLRLIYYSQIVNDFQKGDIAEGYSVSREKKESFPLTVTSAQKNPTAFYLCASSMASGGAGFFGPGTRLTVL.

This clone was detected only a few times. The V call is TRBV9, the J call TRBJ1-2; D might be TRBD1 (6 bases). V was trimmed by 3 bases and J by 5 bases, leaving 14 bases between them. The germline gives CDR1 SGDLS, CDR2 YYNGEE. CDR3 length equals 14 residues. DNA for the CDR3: TGTGCCAGCAGCGAAGGGACACCCAGTTATGGCTACACCTTC. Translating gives CASSEGTPSYGYTF.

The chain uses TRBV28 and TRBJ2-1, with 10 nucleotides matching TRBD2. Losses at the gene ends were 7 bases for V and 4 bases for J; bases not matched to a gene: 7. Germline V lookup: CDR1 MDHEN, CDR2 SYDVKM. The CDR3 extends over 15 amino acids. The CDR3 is CASNELAGQYNEQFF. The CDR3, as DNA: TGTGCCAGCAACGAACTAGCGGGGCAATACAATGAGCAGTTCTTC.

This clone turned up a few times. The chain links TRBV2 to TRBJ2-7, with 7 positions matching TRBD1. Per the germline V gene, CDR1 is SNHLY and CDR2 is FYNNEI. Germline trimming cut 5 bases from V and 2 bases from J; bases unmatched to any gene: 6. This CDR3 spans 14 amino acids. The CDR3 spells CASSRGQITYEQYF. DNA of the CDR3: TGTGCCAGCAGTAGGGGACAGATAACCTACGAGCAGTACTTC.

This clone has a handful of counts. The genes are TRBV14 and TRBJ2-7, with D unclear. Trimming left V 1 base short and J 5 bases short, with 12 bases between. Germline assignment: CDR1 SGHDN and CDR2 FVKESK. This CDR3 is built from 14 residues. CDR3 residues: CASSQVNHIDEQYF. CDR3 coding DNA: TGTGCCAGCAGCCAAGTAAACCACATTGACGAGCAGTACTTC.

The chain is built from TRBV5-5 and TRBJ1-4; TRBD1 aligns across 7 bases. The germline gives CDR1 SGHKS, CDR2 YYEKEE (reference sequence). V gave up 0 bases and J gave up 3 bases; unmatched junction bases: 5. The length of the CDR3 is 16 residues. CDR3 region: CASSLGQGVPNEKLFF. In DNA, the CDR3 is TGTGCCAGCAGCTTGGGACAGGGCGTGCCTAATGAAAAACTGTTTTTT.

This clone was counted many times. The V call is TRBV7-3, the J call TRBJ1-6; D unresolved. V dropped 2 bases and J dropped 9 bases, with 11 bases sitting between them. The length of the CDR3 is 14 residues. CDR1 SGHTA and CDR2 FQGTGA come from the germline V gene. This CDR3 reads CASSLSGETSPLHF. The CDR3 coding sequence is TGTGCCAGCAGCTTATCGGGTGAAACTTCACCCCTCCACTTT.

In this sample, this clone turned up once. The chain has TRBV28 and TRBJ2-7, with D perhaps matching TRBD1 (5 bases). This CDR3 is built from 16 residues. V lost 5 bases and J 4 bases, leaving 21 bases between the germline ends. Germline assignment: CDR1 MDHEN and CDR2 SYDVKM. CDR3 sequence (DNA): TGTGCCAGCAGTGGACCCTCCCGGCAGGGTGAATACGAGCAGTACTTC. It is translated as CASSGPSRQGEYEQYF.

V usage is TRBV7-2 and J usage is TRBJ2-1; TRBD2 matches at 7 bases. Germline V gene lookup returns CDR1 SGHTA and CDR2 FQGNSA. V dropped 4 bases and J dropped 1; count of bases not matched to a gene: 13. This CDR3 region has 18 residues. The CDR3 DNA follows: TGTGCCAGCAGCTCCCTCGTTTTCCTAGCGGTATCCTACAATGAGCAGTTCTTC. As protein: CASSSLVFLAVSYNEQFF.

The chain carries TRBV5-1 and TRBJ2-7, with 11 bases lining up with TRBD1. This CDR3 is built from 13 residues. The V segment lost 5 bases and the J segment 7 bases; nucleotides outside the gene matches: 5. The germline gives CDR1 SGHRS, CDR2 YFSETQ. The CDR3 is CASRGDRGWEQYF. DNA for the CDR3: TGCGCCAGCAGAGGGGACAGGGGGTGGGAGCAGTACTTC.

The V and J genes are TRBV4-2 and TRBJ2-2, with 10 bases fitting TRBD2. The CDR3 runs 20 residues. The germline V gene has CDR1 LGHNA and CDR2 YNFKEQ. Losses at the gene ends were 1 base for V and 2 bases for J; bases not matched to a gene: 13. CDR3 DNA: TGTGCCAGCAGCCAAGTGAGCCGCCTAGCGGGGGCCCCCAACACCGGGGAGCTGTTTTTT. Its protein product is CASSQVSRLAGAPNTGELFF.

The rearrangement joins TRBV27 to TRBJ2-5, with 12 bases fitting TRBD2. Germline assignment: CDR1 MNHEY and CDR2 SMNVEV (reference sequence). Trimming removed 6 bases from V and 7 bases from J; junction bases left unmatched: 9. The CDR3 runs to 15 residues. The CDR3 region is CASRPGLAGAGTQYF. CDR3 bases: TGTGCCAGCAGACCGGGACTAGCGGGTGCGGGGACCCAGTACTTC.